Below, one T cell receptor (beta chain) is given with its context. TRAV and TRBV primers primed cDNA for both TCRalpha and TCRbeta. Both a constant-region primer and a V-primer adapter served to amplify TCRs across 20 PCR cycles. Each CDR3 protein gets one entry after TCRdb re-called the reads with MiXCR. The sample consists of 64,000 or so distinct CDR3 sequences, around 30% of them appearing once. This specimen belongs to a study of low-dose radiotherapy and immunotherapy resistance in tumors. In the study overall: The fractionation for Cohort 1 was 0.5 Gy per fraction every 2 weeks, totaling 6.5 Gy. A total of 13 Gy over 26 weeks was given to Cohort 2 as 1 Gy per fraction every two weeks. Intravenous administration to patients comprised nivolumab at 240 mg every two weeks and ipilimumab at 1 mg/kg every six weeks.

Time point of the sample: before trial treatment. Germline lookup yields CDR1 MNHEY and CDR2 SVGAGI. Losses at the gene ends were 4 bases for V and 8 bases for J; bases not matched to a gene: 1. This CDR3 is built from 12 residues. The chain recombines TRBV6-5 with TRBJ1-4; the match to TRBD1 covers 7 bases. The origin of this receptor is a female donor with ovarian cancer. The sequencing used PBMCs, collected before treatment. CDR3 residues: CASSSTGEKLFF. DNA of the CDR3: TGTGCCAGCAGTTCGACAGGGGAAAAACTGTTTTTT.